This T cell receptor beta chain originates from a study of blood T cells in healthy people across ages (dated by TCRdb to the mid-2010s). About the investigation overall: In model experiments, template switching captured about one uniquely barcoded TCR beta cDNA molecule for every two T cells. Using deep sequencing normalized with unique cDNA molecular identifiers, the study measured how TCR beta repertoire diversity changes with age. The donors were split into four age groups: young (average 16 years), middle-aged (39), aged (around 67) and long-lived (over 75). The study analyzed two additional independent replicas of 1 million unique cDNA reads from the same blood draw for two donors, one aged 18 to 30 and one aged 80 or older.

Study-level results and caveats: Because profiling used bulk unsorted PBMCs, naive and antigen-experienced compartments could not be compared conclusively. As age increased, observed TCR beta diversity per million T cells dropped in a roughly linear way, and a significant reduction was already evident by age 40. Estimates of total diversity based on one million sequenced T cells were considered lower bounds and underestimates. Compared with the aged group, more naive CD4+ T cells, fewer expanded clones and increased TCR diversity were shown by the long-lived group, suggesting age selection. There was a strong correlation between observed TCR beta diversity and the percentage of naive T cells measured by flow cytometry. Because the CMV infection status of the donors was unknown, age-related changes in expanded clonotypes may potentially have been confounded.

The donors were roughly 39 Caucasian individuals from Russia, aged roughly 6 to 100 years, who were systemically healthy. About 10 milliliters of peripheral blood were collected from each donor into EDTA-treated Vacutainer tubes. Ficoll-Paque density-gradient centrifugation was used to isolate PBMCs, with at least 6 million per sample. Trizol reagent was used to extract total RNA from the PBMCs, yielding at least 6 micrograms per sample. For every donor, flow cytometry on a PBMC aliquot measured the percentage of naive CD45RAhigh/CD27high T cells. From the germline V gene, CDR1 is MGHRA and CDR2 is YSYEKL. V and J lose 0 bases and 5 bases, and a span of 9 bases separates them. The CDR3 contains 14 residues, cysteine and phenylalanine counted. Only the CDR3 DNA stays, 42 bases, in frame from base 1. Note on this clonotype: It lacks a known antigen. Base qualities were left out, and no much larger clone turns up one base away.

The library was produced with 5' RACE. Data came from an Illumina HiSeq 2500. The second PCR ran for about 6 to 12 cycles and used a J-beta primer mix along with a sample-barcoded 5' primer. Each TCR beta cDNA molecule received a unique molecular identifier from a template-switch 5' adaptor carrying 12 random nucleotides. Each sample yielded at least 2.5 million CDR3-containing paired-end reads. First-strand cDNA synthesis was performed from all RNA using the Mint cDNA synthesis kit, with priming by a TRBC-specific oligonucleotide. All cDNA was treated with uracil-DNA glycosylase and then went through a first 18-cycle PCR with the universal primers M1SS and BC2_uni_R. Concerning the study's data processing: Normalization of each sample was performed by random selection of 1 million high-quality reads, each carrying a distinct molecular identifier. Reads sharing molecular identifiers were discarded rather than binned into consensus sequences. MiTCR, set to a Q25 quality threshold and the strictest error-elimination algorithm, was used for CDR3 identification, clonotype clustering and error correction. Lower-bound total TCR beta diversity was estimated with a nonparametric unseen species model using Euler transformation. TCRdb's own reprocessing of the public reads used fastp at Q25 and MiXCR and kept productive beta chains. Rows matching on CDR3 protein sequence are summarized as one entry with the most common DNA and genes. The V and J calls were determined by TCRdb, not by the authors. For this sample there are hundreds of thousands of distinct CDR3 sequences; about a quarter appear just once. Jointly, the top ten make up around 3% of the sample.

The same sample was also studied in work on T cells of mothers and their children. The other study reports the following: Donors were nine systemically healthy Caucasian individuals: three mothers and their six children. cDNA synthesis used all of the extracted RNA, with about 1.5 ug of RNA in each 15 ul reaction. In the second PCR, sample barcodes and 2-4 random nucleotides were introduced via the M1S primer. Each mother yielded over 9.5 million TCR beta CDR3 reads and each child roughly 2.9 million reads. Thymic selection similarly shapes TCR recombination output in related and unrelated pairs, with minor effect from inherited differences. Normalized repertoire overlap was always found to be slightly, but never significantly, higher in related mother-child pairs than in unrelated mother-child pairs. No persistent microchimeric T cell clones were found, with a detection sensitivity of roughly 99 clones per million clonotypes. To look for features that set related mother-child pairs apart from unrelated individuals, the researchers ran deep NGS to compare the TCR beta repertoires of mothers and children. Mothers averaged approximately 41 +/- 4 years of age and children averaged about 10 +/- 4 years. Libraries were sequenced on Illumina HiSeq 2000 with 100+100 nt paired-end reads after adapter ligation with NEBNext reagents. To prevent cross-contamination, the mother and child libraries were prepared a month apart and were sequenced in separate runs. For each donor, between roughly 500,000 and 2,100,000 distinct TCR beta clonotypes were identified. Naive TCR beta clonotypes were estimated from low-frequency clonotypes matched to each donor's FACS-determined naive share, without sorting.

The receptor was isolated from a boy between 10 and 17 years old in good health. Sequenced sample: blood. This sequence uses TRBV4-1 and TRBJ2-3, with no D gene named confidently. The nucleotides read TGCGCCAGCAGCCAAGATTTGGGTTTAGATACGCAGTATTTT. This translates into CASSQDLGLDTQYF.